This passage covers 19 T cell receptor beta chains from one sample sequenced in a study of blood T cells in healthy people across ages. For the second PCR, which ran for about 7 to 11 cycles, a sample-barcoded 5' primer and a J-beta primer mix were used. TCRdb itself ran the 5' RACE reads through MiXCR, one entry per CDR3 protein. The table records approximately 1.5 million distinct CDR3 sequences, 35% to 45% of them present only once. The sample was blood. These receptors were obtained from a woman under 30 in good health.

Here the CDR3 reads CASSVVGGSLYNEQFF. As DNA, the CDR3 is TGTGCCAGCAGCGTAGTCGGGGGATCCCTCTACAATGAGCAGTTCTTC. This chain links TRBV9 with TRBJ2-1; D may be TRBD2 (6 bases). CDR1 is SGDLS, CDR2 YYNGEE, per germline. V was trimmed by 0 bases and J by 3 bases, leaving 13 bases between them. CDR3 length: 16 amino acids.

Turning to this clonotype: A read error may produce the germline difference seen at one junction end. V is TRBV4-3 and J is TRBJ2-3; D uncertain. CDR1 is LGHNA and CDR2 is YSLEER in the germline V gene. This CDR3 is built from 14 residues. CDR3 bases: TGCGCCAGTAGCCAAGAATATAGCCCAGATACGCAGTATTTT. Protein: CASSQEYSPDTQYF.

This clonotype was detected a few times. The rearrangement links TRBV20-1 to TRBJ2-7; tentatively, D is TRBD2 (6 bases). Trimming shortened V by 2 bases and J by 3 bases, and 20 bases separated the two germline ends. Per the germline V gene, CDR1 is DFQATT and CDR2 is SNEGSKA (reference sequence). The CDR3 sequence is 16 residues long. Here the CDR3 DNA reads TGCAGTGCTAGAAAGGCGACTAGTCGGCCCAACTACGAGCAGTACTTC. This sequence encodes CSARKATSRPNYEQYF.

The chain couples TRBV5-1 to TRBJ2-2; a weak D match, TRBD1 (6 bases). The germline CDR1 and CDR2 sequences are SGHRS and YFSETQ. The V end lost 4 bases, the J end lost 4 bases, and 14 bases lay between the germline ends. This CDR3 contains 15 residues. CDR3 sequence (DNA): TGCGCCAGCAGCCCAGAGCAGGGGATCACCGGGGAGCTGTTTTTT. Translation gives CASSPEQGITGELFF.

The chain carries TRBV6-2 or TRBV6-3 and TRBJ2-2, with no clear D. Germline CDR1 is MNHEY and CDR2 is SVGEGT. The V and J ends lost 2 bases and 11 bases respectively, with 12 bases between them. CDR3 size: 13 residues. The CDR3 is CASSYTTERELFF. The CDR3 nucleotides are TGTGCCAGCAGTTACACAACTGAAAGAGAGCTGTTTTTT.

This chain connects TRBV3-1 to TRBJ2-3, with D possibly matching TRBD2 (5 bases). Germline V gene lookup returns CDR1 LGHDT and CDR2 YNNKEL (reference sequence). The CDR3 length is 13 residues. V dropped 4 bases and J dropped 7 bases, with 12 bases sitting between them. The CDR3 spells CASSRPERHTQYF. The CDR3 coding sequence is TGTGCCAGCAGCCGGCCCGAGCGGCATACGCAGTATTTT.

The chain has TRBV12-3 or TRBV12-4 and TRBJ2-3, with D tentatively TRBD2 (5 bases). This CDR3 contains 16 residues. Trimming shortened V by 6 bases and J by 0 bases, and 16 bases separated the two germline ends. The CDR3 nucleotides are TGTGCCAGCAGCCCCACCCTCGGGGTTAGCACAGATACGCAGTATTTT. Protein sequence: CASSPTLGVSTDTQYF.

Turning to this clonotype: An end of the junction does not agree with germline; a read error may underlie this. The chain has TRBV5-8 and TRBJ2-3; 10 nucleotides line up with TRBD2. The CDR3 runs to 18 residues. Germline V CDR1 and CDR2: SGHTS, YDEGEE. The CDR3: CACSPRLAGVGSTDTQYF. DNA for the CDR3: TGTGCCTGCAGCCCCCGCCTAGCGGGAGTCGGGTCCACAGATACGCAGTATTTT.

The chain links TRBV29-1 to TRBJ1-1, with TRBD1 matching over 7 bases. CDR1 is SQVTM and CDR2 is ANQGSEA in the germline V gene. Trimming removed 6 bases from V and 5 bases from J; junction bases left unmatched: 9. The CDR3 has 13 residues. CDR3 coding DNA: TGCAGCGTCCGTTTAAGGGGGCGGACTGAAGCTTTCTTT. The encoded protein is CSVRLRGRTEAFF. Full variable domain (outside the CDR3, taken from reference TRBV29-1 and TRBJ1-1): SAVISQKPSRDICQRGTSLTIQCQVDSQVTMMFWYRQQPGQSLTLIATANQGSEATYESGFVIDKFPISRPNLTFSTLTVSNMSPEDSSIYLCSVRLRGRTEAFFGQGTRLTVV.

This rearrangement joins TRBV6-2 or TRBV6-3 to TRBJ2-7; 7 bases match TRBD2. The germline gives CDR1 MNHEY, CDR2 SVGEGT. The V gene end was trimmed by 2 bases and the J gene end by 5 bases; junction bases not matched to a gene: 9. The CDR3 contains 15 residues. In nucleotides, the CDR3 is TGTGCCAGCAGTTACGGGCTAGCGGTCTGGGACGAGCAGTACTTC. It codes for CASSYGLAVWDEQYF.

The chain uses TRBV7-9 and TRBJ1-4, with D perhaps TRBD1 (6 bases). Per germline, CDR1 SEHNR and CDR2 FQNEAQ (reference sequence). The CDR3 extends over 14 amino acids. Between the trimmed V and J ends, which lost 5 bases and 8 bases, there was a span of 15 bases. CDR3 bases: TGTGCCAGCAGCCCGCGGGACACAGGCGAAAAACTGTTTTTT. It codes for CASSPRDTGEKLFF.

The chain employs TRBV4-3 and TRBJ2-1, with 9 bases that match TRBD1. CDR1 and CDR2 from the germline V gene are LGHNA and YSLEER. V gave up 2 bases and J gave up 2 bases; unmatched junction bases: 1. This CDR3 has 15 amino acids. CDR3 amino acids: CASSQNRGPYNEQFF. The DNA of the CDR3 is TGCGCCAGCAGCCAAAACAGGGGGCCCTACAATGAGCAGTTCTTC.

The V call is TRBV6-1, the J call TRBJ1-6; D unclear. The CDR3 contains 14 residues. V was cut by 0 bases and J by 7 bases, with 7 bases left in between. The V gene's germline CDR1 is MNHNS and CDR2 SASEGT. The CDR3 is CASSEATGNSPLHF. Written as DNA, the CDR3 is TGTGCCAGCAGTGAAGCTACGGGGAATTCACCCCTCCACTTT.

The gene calls are TRBV18 and TRBJ1-2; D is ambiguous. V was cut by 2 bases and J by 4 bases, with 5 bases left in between. The CDR3 spans 12 residues. CDR1 is KGHSH and CDR2 is LQKENI in the germline V gene. CDR3 nucleotides: TGTGCCAGCTCACCAGCGCGCTATGGCTACACCTTC. Its translation is CASSPARYGYTF.

In its sample, this clonotype was seen once. The chain couples TRBV20-1 to TRBJ1-2; 12 bases agree with TRBD1. The CDR3 is 15 amino acids. The germline V gene encodes CDR1 DFQATT and CDR2 SNEGSKA (reference sequence). The V gene end was trimmed by 7 bases and the J gene end by 8 bases; junction bases not matched to a gene: 14. DNA of the CDR3: TGCAGTGTTCTAATCCCGGGACAGGGGGCGAACGGCTACACCTTC. It codes for CSVLIPGQGANGYTF.

V gene TRBV5-1 combines with J gene TRBJ2-1; D perhaps matches TRBD1 (5 bases). V dropped 2 bases and J dropped 2 bases, with 8 bases sitting between them. This CDR3 comprises 14 residues. CDR1 is SGHRS and CDR2 is YFSETQ in the germline V gene. DNA of the CDR3: TGCGCCAGCAGCTTCGACAGTACCTACAATGAGCAGTTCTTC. Its translation: CASSFDSTYNEQFF.

J is TRBJ2-1 and V is TRBV3-1, with D unclear. V was clipped by 3 bases and J by 6 bases, with 9 bases between them. Germline loops: CDR1 LGHDT, CDR2 YNNKEL (reference sequence). The CDR3 extends over 13 amino acids. The CDR3 loop reads CASSQMLGNEQFF. Written as DNA, the CDR3 is TGTGCCAGCAGCCAGATGTTGGGCAATGAGCAGTTCTTC.

The V gene is TRBV7-3, the J gene TRBJ1-2; 9 nucleotides match TRBD1. The length of the CDR3 is 15 residues. V dropped 6 bases and J dropped 6; count of bases not matched to a gene: 11. CDR1 is SGHTA, CDR2 FQGTGA, per germline. The DNA for the CDR3 is TGTGCCAGCAGTCGGACCGGGACAGGGTATGATGGCTACACCTTC. It codes for CASSRTGTGYDGYTF.

This clonotype has more than one count but fewer than ten. CDR3 coding DNA: TGTGCCAGCAGCTTCCGACGGGACCCCTACAATGAGCAGTTCTTC. This gives the protein CASSFRRDPYNEQFF. The chain uses TRBV7-9 and TRBJ2-1; tentatively, D is TRBD1 or TRBD2 (5 bases each). V was trimmed by 3 bases and J by 2 bases, leaving 11 bases between them. The CDR3 consists of 15 residues. Germline CDR1 reads SEHNR; CDR2 reads FQNEAQ (reference sequence).